This T cell receptor (beta chain) was observed in a study of patients and donors after allogeneic stem cell transplantation. TCRdb re-derived calls from the RT-PCR reads in MiXCR, one entry per CDR3 protein. Among approximately 250,000 distinct CDR3 sequences listed, 14% were seen once. Only a few counts were recorded for this clonotype. The sequencing input was blood, either unsorted or a sorted T cell fraction (not recorded which). This TCR came from a human donor who was either an allogeneic HSCT recipient or a stem cell or donor lymphocyte infusion donor (not recorded which). It is not recorded whose cells these are; they may come from a transplant donor.

The CDR3 spells CSARYSGQWDTIYF. The CDR3 region has the DNA TGCAGTGCTAGATATTCTGGGCAGTGGGACACCATATATTTT. The genes are TRBV20-1 and TRBJ1-3, with D uncertain. The V end lost 2 bases, the J end lost 8 bases, and 16 bases lay between the germline ends. Looked up from germline, CDR1 is DFQATT and CDR2 is SNEGSKA (reference sequence). The CDR3 sequence is 14 residues long.